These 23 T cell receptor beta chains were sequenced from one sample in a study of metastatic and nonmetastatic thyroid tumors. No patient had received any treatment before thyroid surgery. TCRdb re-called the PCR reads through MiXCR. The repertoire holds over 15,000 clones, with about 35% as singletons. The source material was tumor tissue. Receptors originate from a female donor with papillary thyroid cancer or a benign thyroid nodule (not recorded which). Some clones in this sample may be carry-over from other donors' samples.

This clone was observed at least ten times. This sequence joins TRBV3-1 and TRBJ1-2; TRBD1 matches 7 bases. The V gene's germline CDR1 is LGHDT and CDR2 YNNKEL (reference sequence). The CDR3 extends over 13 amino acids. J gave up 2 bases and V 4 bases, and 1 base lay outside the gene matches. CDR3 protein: CASSLQGNYGYTF. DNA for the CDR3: TGTGCCAGCAGCCTACAGGGGAACTATGGCTACACCTTC.

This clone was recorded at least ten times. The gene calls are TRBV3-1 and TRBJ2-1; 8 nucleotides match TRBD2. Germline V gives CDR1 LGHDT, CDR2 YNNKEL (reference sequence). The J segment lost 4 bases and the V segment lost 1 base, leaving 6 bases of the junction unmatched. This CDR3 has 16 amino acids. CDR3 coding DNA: TGTGCCAGCAGCCAAGCTTTTCGGGGGGGTTACAATGAGCAGTTCTTC. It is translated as CASSQAFRGGYNEQFF.

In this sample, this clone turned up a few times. The CDR3 DNA reads as TGTGCCATCAGTGGGCTACAGGGCGGTGGCTACACCTTC. It encodes CAISGLQGGGYTF. This rearrangement joins TRBV10-3 to TRBJ1-2; a weak D match, TRBD1 (6 bases). The CDR3 is 13 amino acids. CDR1 ENHRY and CDR2 SYGVKD come from the germline V gene. Trimming took off 4 bases at V and 7 bases at J, with 13 bases between the two ends.

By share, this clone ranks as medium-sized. The CDR3 is CASSLEGGRGTDTQYF. The DNA for the CDR3 is TGTGCCAGCAGTTTAGAGGGAGGGAGGGGCACAGATACGCAGTATTTT. V and J are TRBV27 and TRBJ2-3; 7 nucleotides line up with TRBD2. Germline trimming cut 2 bases from V and 1 base from J; bases unmatched to any gene: 6. This CDR3 has 16 residues. CDR1 and CDR2 (germline): MNHEY, SMNVEV (reference sequence).

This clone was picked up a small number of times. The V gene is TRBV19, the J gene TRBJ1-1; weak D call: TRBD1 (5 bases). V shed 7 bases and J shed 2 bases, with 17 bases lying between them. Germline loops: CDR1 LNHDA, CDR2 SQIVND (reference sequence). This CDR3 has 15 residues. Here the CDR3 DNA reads TGTGCCAGTAATGACATCAGGGCCTCTAACACTGAAGCTTTCTTT. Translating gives CASNDIRASNTEAFF.

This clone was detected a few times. The CDR3 protein is CASSERAASSYEQYF. The CDR3 nucleotides are TGTGCCAGCAGTGAAAGAGCGGCTAGCTCCTACGAGCAGTACTTC. This chain uses TRBV6-1 with TRBJ2-7, with D maybe TRBD2 (5 bases). There are 15 residues in the CDR3. CDR1 MNHNS and CDR2 SASEGT come from the germline V gene. V lost 2 bases to trimming and J lost 0 bases, with 11 bases between them.

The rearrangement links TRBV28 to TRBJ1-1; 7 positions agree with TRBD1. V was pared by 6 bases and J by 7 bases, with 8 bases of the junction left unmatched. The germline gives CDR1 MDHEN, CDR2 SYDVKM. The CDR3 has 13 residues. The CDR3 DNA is TGTGCCAGCAGCCGGCAGGGGGTCATTGAAGCTTTCTTT. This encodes CASSRQGVIEAFF.

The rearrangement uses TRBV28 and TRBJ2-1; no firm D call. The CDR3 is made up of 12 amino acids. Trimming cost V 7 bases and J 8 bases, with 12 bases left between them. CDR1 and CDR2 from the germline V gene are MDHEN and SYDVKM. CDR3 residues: CASTSSVYEQFF. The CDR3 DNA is TGTGCCAGCACTTCCTCTGTCTATGAGCAGTTCTTC.

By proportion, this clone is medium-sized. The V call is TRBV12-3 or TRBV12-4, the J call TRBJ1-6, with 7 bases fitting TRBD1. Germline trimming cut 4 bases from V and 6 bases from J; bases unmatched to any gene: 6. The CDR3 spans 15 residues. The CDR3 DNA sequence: TGTGCCAGCAGTTCAAGGACAGGCTCTAATTCACCCCTCCACTTT. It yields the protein CASSSRTGSNSPLHF.

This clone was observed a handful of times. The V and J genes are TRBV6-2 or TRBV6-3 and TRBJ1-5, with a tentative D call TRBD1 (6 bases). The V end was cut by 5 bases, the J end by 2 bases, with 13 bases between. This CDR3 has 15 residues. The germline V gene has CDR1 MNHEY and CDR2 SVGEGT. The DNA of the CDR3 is TGTGCCAGCAGTGGGGACATAGGGGGCAATCAGCCCCAGCATTTT. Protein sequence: CASSGDIGGNQPQHF.

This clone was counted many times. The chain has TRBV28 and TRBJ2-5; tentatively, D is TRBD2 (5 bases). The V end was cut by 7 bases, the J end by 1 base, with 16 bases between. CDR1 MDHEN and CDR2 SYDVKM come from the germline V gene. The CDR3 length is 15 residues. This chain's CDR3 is CASTVEAKLQETQYF. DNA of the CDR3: TGTGCCAGCACTGTGGAGGCAAAACTCCAAGAGACCCAGTACTTC.

CDR3 sequence (DNA): TGTGCCAGCAGCCCACGGGACAGGGGGAACACTGAAGCTTTCTTT. It yields the protein CASSPRDRGNTEAFF. This chain connects TRBV12-3 or TRBV12-4 to TRBJ1-1; TRBD1 aligns across 10 bases. The CDR3 is 15 amino acids. V lost 6 bases and J lost 1; bases outside the gene matches: 5.

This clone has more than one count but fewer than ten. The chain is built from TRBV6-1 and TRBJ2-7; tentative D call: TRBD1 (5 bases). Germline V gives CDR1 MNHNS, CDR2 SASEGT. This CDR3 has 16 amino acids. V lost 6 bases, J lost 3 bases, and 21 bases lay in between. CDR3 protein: CASSLEWGRPYYEQYF. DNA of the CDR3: TGTGCCAGCAGCTTAGAATGGGGCCGACCCTACTACGAGCAGTACTTC.

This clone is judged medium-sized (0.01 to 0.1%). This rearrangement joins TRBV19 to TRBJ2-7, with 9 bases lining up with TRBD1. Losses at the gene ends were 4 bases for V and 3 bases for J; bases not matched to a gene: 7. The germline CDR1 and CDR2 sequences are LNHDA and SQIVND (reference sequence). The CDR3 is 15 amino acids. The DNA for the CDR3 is TGTGCCAGTAGTACCTCCGGGACAGGGCTCTACGAGCAGTACTTC. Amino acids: CASSTSGTGLYEQYF.

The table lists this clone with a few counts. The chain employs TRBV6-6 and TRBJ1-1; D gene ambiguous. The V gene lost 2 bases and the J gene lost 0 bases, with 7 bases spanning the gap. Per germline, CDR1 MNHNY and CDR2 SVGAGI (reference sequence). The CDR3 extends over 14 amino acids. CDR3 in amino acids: CASSYRIMNTEAFF. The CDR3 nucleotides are TGTGCCAGCAGTTACAGGATCATGAACACTGAAGCTTTCTTT.

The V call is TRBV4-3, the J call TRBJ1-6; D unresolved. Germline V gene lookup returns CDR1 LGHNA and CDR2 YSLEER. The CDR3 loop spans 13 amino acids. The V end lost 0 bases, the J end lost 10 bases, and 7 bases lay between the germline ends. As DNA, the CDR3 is TGCGCCAGCAGCCAAGATCGTGGCTCACCCCTCCACTTT. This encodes CASSQDRGSPLHF.

The CDR3 loop is CASSMTRYNEQFF. The CDR3 DNA reads TGTGCCAGCAGTATGACACGGTACAATGAGCAGTTCTTC. The chain employs TRBV28 and TRBJ2-1; D ambiguous. V was pared by 5 bases and J by 4 bases, with 9 bases between. CDR1 MDHEN and CDR2 SYDVKM come from the germline V gene. The CDR3 sequence is 13 residues long.

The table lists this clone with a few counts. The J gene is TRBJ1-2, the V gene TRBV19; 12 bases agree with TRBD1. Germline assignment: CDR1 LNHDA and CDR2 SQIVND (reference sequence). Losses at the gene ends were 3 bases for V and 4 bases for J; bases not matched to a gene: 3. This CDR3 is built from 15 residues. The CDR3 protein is CASSMGQGAGYGYTF. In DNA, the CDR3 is TGTGCCAGTAGTATGGGACAGGGGGCTGGCTATGGCTACACCTTC.

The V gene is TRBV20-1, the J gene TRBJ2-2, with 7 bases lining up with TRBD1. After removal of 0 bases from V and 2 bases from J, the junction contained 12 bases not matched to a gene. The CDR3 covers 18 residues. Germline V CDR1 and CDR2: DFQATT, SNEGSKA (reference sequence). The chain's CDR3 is CSARDLPSRTGNTGELFF. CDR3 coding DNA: TGCAGTGCTAGAGATTTGCCGAGCAGGACAGGCAACACCGGGGAGCTGTTTTTT.

The DNA for the CDR3 is TGTGCCAGCAGTTTCAGCAACTACAATGAGCAGTTCTTC. Protein sequence: CASSFSNYNEQFF. V and J are TRBV27 and TRBJ2-1; D remains unclear. V dropped 3 bases and J dropped 3 bases, with 6 bases sitting between them. This CDR3 comprises 13 residues. Germline CDR1 and CDR2: MNHEY and SMNVEV (reference sequence).

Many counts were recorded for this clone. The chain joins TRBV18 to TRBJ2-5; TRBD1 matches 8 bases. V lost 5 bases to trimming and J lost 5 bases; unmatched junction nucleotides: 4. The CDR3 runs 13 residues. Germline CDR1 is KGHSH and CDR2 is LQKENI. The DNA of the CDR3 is TGTGCCAGCTCAGCGGACAGGGTTGAGACCCAGTACTTC. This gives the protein CASSADRVETQYF.

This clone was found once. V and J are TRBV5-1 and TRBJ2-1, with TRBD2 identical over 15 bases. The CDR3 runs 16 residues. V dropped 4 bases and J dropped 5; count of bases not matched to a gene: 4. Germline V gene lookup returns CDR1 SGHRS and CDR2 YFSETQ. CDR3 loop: CASSQGLAGGHNEQFF. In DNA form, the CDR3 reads TGCGCCAGCAGCCAGGGACTAGCGGGAGGCCACAATGAGCAGTTCTTC.

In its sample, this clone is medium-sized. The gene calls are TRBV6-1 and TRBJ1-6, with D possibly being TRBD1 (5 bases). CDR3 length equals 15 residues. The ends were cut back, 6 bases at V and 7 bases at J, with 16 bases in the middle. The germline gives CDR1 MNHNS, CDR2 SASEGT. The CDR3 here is CASSRSRDPNSPLHF. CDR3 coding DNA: TGTGCCAGCAGCCGATCTCGGGACCCGAATTCACCCCTCCACTTT.